These 23 T cell receptor beta chains came from one sample sequenced in a study of shared clonotypes between healthy human individuals (dated by TCRdb to about 2020). CD8 naive samples were obtained by positive selection for CCR7 among CD45RO-negative cells, yielding a CD45RA+CCR7+ population from which TemRA cells were excluded. The library came from the immunoSEQ multiplex PCR assay. TCRdb limited this immuneACCESS table to in-frame rearrangements with V and J called. A share of clones is missing; checked studies link under half to unresolved V genes, and the rest is unexplained. For this sample there are some 2,000,000 clones; approximately 95% appear just once. The ten largest clones add up to about 1.1% of the sample. Sequences were obtained from naive CD8+ T cells sorted from blood. Taken with the paper, the label for cell subset or site translates to: CD45RA+CCR7+. Receptors were obtained from a man younger than 35 in good health.

The V call is TRBV6-5, the J call TRBJ2-1; D not resolved. This CDR3 is 12 amino acids long. Trimming took off 6 bases at V and 4 bases at J, with 7 bases between the two ends. Germline V gene data show CDR1 as MNHEY and CDR2 as SVGAGI. The chain's CDR3 is CASRTFYNEQFF. As DNA, the CDR3 is TGTGCCAGCAGGACTTTTTACAATGAGCAGTTCTTC.

The chain combines TRBV7-9 with TRBJ2-5; no reliable D call. Germline CDR1 reads SEHNR; CDR2 reads FQNEAQ (reference sequence). The CDR3 runs 14 residues. Trimming stripped 1 base from V and 2 bases from J, with 8 bases between. CDR3: CASSLVTPQETQYF. The DNA of the CDR3 is TGTGCCAGCAGCTTAGTCACCCCTCAAGAGACCCAGTACTTC.

This chain connects TRBV19 to TRBJ1-5, with D possibly matching TRBD1 (5 bases). Per the germline V gene, CDR1 is LNHDA and CDR2 is SQIVND (reference sequence). The CDR3 consists of 15 residues. The ends were cut back, 4 bases at V and 0 bases at J, with 10 bases in the middle. The CDR3 loop reads CASSRDLDSNQPQHF. The CDR3 coding sequence is TGTGCCAGTAGTAGGGACCTCGATAGCAATCAGCCCCAGCATTTT.

This clone occurred once. This chain connects TRBV10-3 to TRBJ1-2; D not resolved. The CDR3 consists of 13 residues. Germline V CDR1 and CDR2: ENHRY, SYGVKD. The V gene lost 8 bases and the J gene lost 0 bases, with 10 bases spanning the gap. The CDR3 protein is CAILKESNYGYTF. DNA for the CDR3: TGTGCCATCCTTAAAGAATCTAACTATGGCTACACCTTC.

This sequence joins TRBV19 and TRBJ2-5; D is unresolved. V lost 3 bases to trimming and J lost 5 bases, with 13 bases between them. The germline V gene encodes CDR1 LNHDA and CDR2 SQIVND (reference sequence). The CDR3 length is 14 residues. The CDR3 is CASSMVPEGETQYF. DNA of the CDR3: TGTGCCAGTAGTATGGTTCCAGAAGGGGAGACCCAGTACTTC.

This clone was observed a single time. The chain joins TRBV5-6 to TRBJ1-1; D perhaps matches TRBD1 (5 bases). In germline, CDR1 is SGHDT, CDR2 YYEEEE. The CDR3 has 16 amino acids. Deletions cut 4 bases from V and 0 bases from J, with 16 bases between. CDR3: CASSPQVQGLNTEAFF. The CDR3 bases are TGTGCCAGCAGCCCCCAGGTTCAGGGTTTGAACACTGAAGCTTTCTTT.

This clone has just one count. Within the sample, other DNA sequences also encode this same CDR3. The chain has TRBV5-4 and TRBJ2-3; tentatively, D is TRBD2 (5 bases). Germline-derived CDR1 and CDR2 are SGHNT and YYREEE (reference sequence). Trimming took off 2 bases at V and 1 base at J, with 5 bases between the two ends. This CDR3 comprises 13 residues. The CDR3 region is CASSLLGTDTQYF. Here the CDR3 DNA reads TGTGCCAGCAGCTTACTAGGCACAGATACGCAGTATTTT.

V is TRBV2 and J is TRBJ1-6, with D possibly TRBD1 on 5 matching bases. In germline, CDR1 is SNHLY, CDR2 FYNNEI. Trimming pared 6 bases from V and 7 bases from J, leaving 16 bases between. The CDR3 extends over 15 amino acids. The CDR3 sequence is CASSVQRGPNSPLHF. The CDR3 DNA reads TGTGCCAGCAGCGTCCAGCGGGGCCCAAATTCACCCCTCCACTTT.

The V call is TRBV5-1, the J call TRBJ2-2, with 12 bases lining up with TRBD2. The CDR3 extends over 18 amino acids. J lost 7 bases, V lost 4 bases, and 14 bases had no gene match. Germline V gene data show CDR1 as SGHRS and CDR2 as YFSETQ. CDR3 sequence (DNA): TGCGCCAGCAGCGCCGGGACTAGCGGGTTCGCAAGTAACGGGGAGCTGTTTTTT. Protein product: CASSAGTSGFASNGELFF.

This chain connects TRBV6-5 to TRBJ1-4; D may be TRBD1 (5 bases). Germline V CDR1 and CDR2: MNHEY, SVGAGI. V dropped 4 bases and J dropped 8 bases, with 14 bases sitting between them. This CDR3 contains 14 residues. CDR3 DNA sequence: TGTGCCAGCAGTTGGGACGGGGCGGGAGAAAAACTGTTTTTT. Its translation is CASSWDGAGEKLFF.

The chain uses TRBV28 and TRBJ2-3, with D possibly TRBD2 on 5 matching bases. Trimming removed 5 bases at V and 1 base at J, with 16 bases between. The V gene's germline CDR1 is MDHEN and CDR2 SYDVKM. This CDR3 region has 16 residues. CDR3 residues: CASSPEGGVGTDTQYF. The DNA of the CDR3 is TGTGCCAGCAGTCCTGAGGGTGGCGTTGGCACAGATACGCAGTATTTT.

The rearrangement links TRBV10-3 to TRBJ2-5, with D perhaps given as TRBD1 or TRBD2 (5 bases each). The CDR3 covers 14 residues. Per the germline V gene, CDR1 is ENHRY and CDR2 is SYGVKD. The V gene lost 3 bases and the J gene lost 2 bases, with 10 bases spanning the gap. The CDR3 region has the DNA TGTGCCATCAGTGATCGGGGCAGACAAGAGACCCAGTACTTC. Translated: CAISDRGRQETQYF.

The V call is TRBV5-4, the J call TRBJ1-2; no definite D call. The CDR3 is 14 amino acids. CDR1 and CDR2 from the germline V gene are SGHNT and YYREEE (reference sequence). The ends were cut back, 0 bases at V and 4 bases at J, with 10 bases in the middle. CDR3 amino acids: CASSLEYSLYGYTF. DNA of the CDR3: TGTGCCAGCAGCTTGGAGTACAGTCTCTATGGCTACACCTTC.

The chain joins TRBV6-5 to TRBJ2-7, with 11 bases lining up with TRBD1. V lost 0 bases, J lost 5 bases, and 6 bases stayed unmatched. The CDR3 is made up of 16 amino acids. CDR1 is MNHEY and CDR2 is SVGAGI in the germline V gene. CDR3 DNA sequence: TGTGCCAGCAGTTACTCGATCCGGACAGGGGGCGACGAGCAGTACTTC. Translation gives CASSYSIRTGGDEQYF.

V usage is TRBV5-3 and J usage is TRBJ2-7, with D maybe TRBD1 (5 bases). TRBV5-3 is assigned to the ORF class and has an uncertain function. CDR3 size: 17 residues. With 6 bases removed from V and 0 bases from J, the gap between germline ends came to 22 bases. The CDR3 here is CARIYTLWGYISYEQYF. CDR3 DNA: TGTGCCAGAATTTATACCCTATGGGGCTACATCTCCTACGAGCAGTACTTC.

V and J are TRBV10-3 and TRBJ2-1, with 7 bases aligning to TRBD1. The junction had 6 bases not matched to a gene; V was cut back by 7 bases and J by 3 bases. This CDR3 region has 14 residues. CDR1 ENHRY and CDR2 SYGVKD come from the germline V gene. CDR3 residues: CAINPDRFYNEQFF. In nucleotides, the CDR3 is TGTGCCATCAACCCGGACAGGTTCTACAATGAGCAGTTCTTC.

The chain employs TRBV27 and TRBJ2-7, with D possibly TRBD2 on 5 matching bases. The CDR3 spans 15 residues. V was cut by 5 bases and J by 3 bases, with 17 bases left in between. In germline, CDR1 is MNHEY, CDR2 SMNVEV (reference sequence). In DNA, the CDR3 is TGTGCCAGCAGTCACGACGGAGGAATGCTCTACGAGCAGTACTTC. It translates to CASSHDGGMLYEQYF.

The chain is built from TRBV10-2 and TRBJ2-3; D is undetermined. The CDR3 runs to 12 residues. CDR1 and CDR2 (germline): WSHSY, SAAADI. V lost 10 bases and J 2 bases, leaving 10 bases between the germline ends. The CDR3 sequence: CATGSYTDTQYF. CDR3 in DNA: TGCGCCACCGGGTCCTACACAGATACGCAGTATTTT.

The rearrangement uses TRBV20-1 and TRBJ2-5, with D perhaps matching TRBD1 or TRBD2 (5 bases each). Trimming stripped 6 bases from V and 5 bases from J, with 10 bases between. Germline values: CDR1 DFQATT, CDR2 SNEGSKA (reference sequence). This CDR3 region has 11 residues. The CDR3 sequence: CSAGTTETQYF. DNA for the CDR3: TGCAGTGCAGGGACCACGGAGACCCAGTACTTC.

The V call is TRBV27, the J call TRBJ1-5; TRBD1 aligns across 7 bases. The germline CDR1 and CDR2 sequences are MNHEY and SMNVEV (reference sequence). V trimming: 4 bases; J trimming: 6 bases; junction bases outside the gene matches: 6. The CDR3 is 14 residues long. CDR3 in amino acids: CASSSTGTVQPQHF. For the CDR3, the DNA is TGTGCCAGCAGTTCTACCGGGACAGTTCAGCCCCAGCATTTT.

The chain links TRBV19 to TRBJ1-6; maybe TRBD1 (5 bases). V dropped 7 bases and J dropped 7 bases, with 17 bases sitting between them. From germline, CDR1 is LNHDA and CDR2 SQIVND (reference sequence). The CDR3 consists of 15 residues. DNA for the CDR3: TGTGCCAGTACCCCAATGGGGCTTCTAAATTCACCCCTCCACTTT. Translation gives CASTPMGLLNSPLHF.

This clone has a single count. The chain combines TRBV28 with TRBJ1-4; the D is unclear. Per the germline V gene, CDR1 is MDHEN and CDR2 is SYDVKM. With 7 bases removed from V and 4 bases from J, the gap between germline ends came to 16 bases. The CDR3 totals 15 residues. The CDR3 protein is CASTPIVQSNEKLFF. DNA for the CDR3: TGTGCCAGCACCCCCATTGTACAGAGTAATGAAAAACTGTTTTTT.

This rearrangement joins TRBV2 to TRBJ2-2, with 7 bases aligning to TRBD2. V shed 3 bases and J 4 bases; nucleotides not matched to a gene: 8. Germline V gene sequence: CDR1 SNHLY, CDR2 FYNNEI. This CDR3 is 16 amino acids long. CDR3 sequence reads: CASSEGLAELTGELFF. The CDR3 DNA sequence: TGTGCCAGCAGTGAGGGGCTAGCGGAGCTCACCGGGGAGCTGTTTTTT.